This TCR beta chain comes out of a study of human T cells and chemical hapten exposure. Regarding time point: healthy volunteer bleed at 2 weeks. Unseparated into fractions, whole blood served as the source from which total RNA was extracted. This clonotype was observed at least ten times. One entry per CDR3 protein, called by TCRdb with MiXCR from the RACE reads. The sample holds about 31,000 distinct CDR3 sequences, about 7.2% seen once. CDR3 length equals 14 residues. Germline lookup yields CDR1 SNHLY and CDR2 FYNNEI. V dropped 6 bases and J dropped 7; count of bases not matched to a gene: 8. What was sequenced was whole blood. The clonotype comes from a human donor in good health. Some clones in this sample may be carry-over from other donors' samples. The chain combines TRBV2 with TRBJ2-1, with TRBD2 matching 8 bases. The CDR3 loop is CASSPGLGGNEQFF. The CDR3 DNA reads TGTGCCAGCAGCCCGGGACTAGGTGGTAATGAGCAGTTCTTC.